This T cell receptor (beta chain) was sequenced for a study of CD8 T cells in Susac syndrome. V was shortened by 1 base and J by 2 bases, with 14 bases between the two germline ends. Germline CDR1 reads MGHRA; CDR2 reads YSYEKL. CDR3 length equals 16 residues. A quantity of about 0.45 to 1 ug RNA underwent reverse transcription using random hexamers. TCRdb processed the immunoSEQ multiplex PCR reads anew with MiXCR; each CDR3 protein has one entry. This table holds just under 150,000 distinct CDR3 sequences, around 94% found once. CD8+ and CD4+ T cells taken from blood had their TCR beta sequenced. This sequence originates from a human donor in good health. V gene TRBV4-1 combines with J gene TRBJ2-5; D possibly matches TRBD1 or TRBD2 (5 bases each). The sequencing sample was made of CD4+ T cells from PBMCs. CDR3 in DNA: TGCGCCAGCAGCCAAGTAGAGGGGCCGCCTCAAGAGACCCAGTACTTC. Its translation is CASSQVEGPPQETQYF.